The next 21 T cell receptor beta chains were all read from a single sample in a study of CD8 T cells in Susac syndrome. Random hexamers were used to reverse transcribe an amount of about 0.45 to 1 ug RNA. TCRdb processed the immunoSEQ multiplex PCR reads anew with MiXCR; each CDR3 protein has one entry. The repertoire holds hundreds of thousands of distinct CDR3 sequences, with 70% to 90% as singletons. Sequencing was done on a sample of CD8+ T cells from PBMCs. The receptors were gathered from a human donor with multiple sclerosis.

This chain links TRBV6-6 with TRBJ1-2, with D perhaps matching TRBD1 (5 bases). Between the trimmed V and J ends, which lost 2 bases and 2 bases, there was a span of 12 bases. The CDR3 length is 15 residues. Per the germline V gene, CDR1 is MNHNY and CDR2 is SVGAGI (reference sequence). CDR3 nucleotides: TGTGCCAGCAGTTACGGGGGGGACCTCAACTATGGCTACACCTTC. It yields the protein CASSYGGDLNYGYTF.

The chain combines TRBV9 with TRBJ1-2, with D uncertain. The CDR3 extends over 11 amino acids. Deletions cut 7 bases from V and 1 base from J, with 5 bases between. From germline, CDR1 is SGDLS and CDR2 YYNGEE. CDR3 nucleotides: TGTGCCAGCGTAAATAACTATGGCTACACCTTC. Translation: CASVNNYGYTF.

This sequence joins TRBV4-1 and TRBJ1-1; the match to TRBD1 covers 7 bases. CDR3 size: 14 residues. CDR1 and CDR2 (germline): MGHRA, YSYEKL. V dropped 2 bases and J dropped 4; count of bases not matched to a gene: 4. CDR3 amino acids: CASSQRGHGTEAFF. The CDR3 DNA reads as TGCGCCAGCAGCCAAAGGGGGCACGGCACTGAAGCTTTCTTT.

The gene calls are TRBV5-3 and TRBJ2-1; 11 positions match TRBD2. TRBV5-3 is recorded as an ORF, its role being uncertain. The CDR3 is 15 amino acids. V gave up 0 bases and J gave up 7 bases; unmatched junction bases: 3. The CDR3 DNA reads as TGTGCCAGAAGCTTGGGTAGCGGGAGGGCTAATGAGCAGTTCTTC. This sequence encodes CARSLGSGRANEQFF.

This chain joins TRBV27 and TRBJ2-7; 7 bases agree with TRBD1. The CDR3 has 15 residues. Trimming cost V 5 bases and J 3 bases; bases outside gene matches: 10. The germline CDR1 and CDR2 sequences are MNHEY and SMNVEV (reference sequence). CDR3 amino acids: CASSLQGKPFYEQYF. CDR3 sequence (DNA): TGTGCCAGCAGTCTACAGGGGAAACCCTTCTACGAGCAGTACTTC.

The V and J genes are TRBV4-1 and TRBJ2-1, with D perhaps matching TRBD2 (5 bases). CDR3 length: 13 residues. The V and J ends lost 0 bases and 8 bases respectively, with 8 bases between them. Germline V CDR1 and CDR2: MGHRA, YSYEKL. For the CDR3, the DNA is TGCGCCAGCAGCCAAGATATGGAGGATGAGCAGTTCTTC. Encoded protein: CASSQDMEDEQFF.

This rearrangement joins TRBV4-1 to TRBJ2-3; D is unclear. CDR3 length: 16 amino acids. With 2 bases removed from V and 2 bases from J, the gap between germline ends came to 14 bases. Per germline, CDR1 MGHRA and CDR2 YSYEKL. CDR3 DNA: TGCGCCAGCAGCCAACAGCCCGGCGTCGCCACAGATACGCAGTATTTT. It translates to CASSQQPGVATDTQYF.

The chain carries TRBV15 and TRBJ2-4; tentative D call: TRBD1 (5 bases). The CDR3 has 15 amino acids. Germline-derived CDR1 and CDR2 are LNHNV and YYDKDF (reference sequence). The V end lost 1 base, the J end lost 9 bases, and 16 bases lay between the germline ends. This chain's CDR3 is CATSRGRAAGLIQYF. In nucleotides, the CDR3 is TGTGCCACCAGCAGAGGCCGGGCGGCAGGGCTCATTCAGTACTTC. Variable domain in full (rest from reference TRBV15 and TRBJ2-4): DAMVIQNPRYQVTQFGKPVTLSCSQTLNHNVMYWYQQKSSQAPKLLFHYYDKDFNNEADTPDNFQSRRPNTSFCFLDIRSPGLGDTAMYLCATSRGRAAGLIQYFGAGTRLSVL.

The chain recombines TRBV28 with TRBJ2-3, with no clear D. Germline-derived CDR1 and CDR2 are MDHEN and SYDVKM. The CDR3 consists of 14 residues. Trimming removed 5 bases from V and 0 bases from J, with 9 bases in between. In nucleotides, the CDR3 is TGTGCCAGCAGTCCTCGGAAGAGCACAGATACGCAGTATTTT. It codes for CASSPRKSTDTQYF.

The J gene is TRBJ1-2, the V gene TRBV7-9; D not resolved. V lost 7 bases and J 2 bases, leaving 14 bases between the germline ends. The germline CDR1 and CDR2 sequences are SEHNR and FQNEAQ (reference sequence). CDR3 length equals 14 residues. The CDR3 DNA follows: TGTGCCAGCACCCTCCGTGGGAAGAACTATGGCTACACCTTC. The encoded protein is CASTLRGKNYGYTF.

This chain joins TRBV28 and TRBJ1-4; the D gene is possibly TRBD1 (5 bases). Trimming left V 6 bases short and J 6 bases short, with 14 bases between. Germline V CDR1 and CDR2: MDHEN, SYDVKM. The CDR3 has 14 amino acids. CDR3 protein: CASSLTGGDEKLFF. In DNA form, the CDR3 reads TGTGCCAGCAGCCTCACAGGTGGGGATGAAAAACTGTTTTTT.

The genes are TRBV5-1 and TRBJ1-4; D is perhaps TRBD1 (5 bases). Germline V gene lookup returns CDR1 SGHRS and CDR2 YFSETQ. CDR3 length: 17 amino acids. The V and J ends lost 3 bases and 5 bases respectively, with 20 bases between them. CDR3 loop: CASSWHPPGRINEKLFF. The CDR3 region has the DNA TGCGCCAGCAGCTGGCACCCCCCGGGACGGATCAATGAAAAACTGTTTTTT.

The CDR3 DNA is TGTGCCAGCAGCCCCAGCCTAGCGGGAGTTGAGTTCCCAGATACGCAGTATTTT. This sequence encodes CASSPSLAGVEFPDTQYF. The V gene is TRBV7-9, the J gene TRBJ2-3; 10 nucleotides match TRBD2. J gave up 4 bases and V 5 bases, and 15 bases lay outside the gene matches. This CDR3 is built from 18 residues. Looked up from germline, CDR1 is SEHNR and CDR2 is FQNEAQ (reference sequence). Full variable domain (outside the CDR3, taken from reference TRBV7-9 and TRBJ2-3): DTGVSQNPRHKITKRGQNVTFRCDPISEHNRLYWYRQTLGQGPEFLTYFQNEAQLEKSRLLSDRFSAERPKGSFSTLEIQRTEQGDSAMYLCASSPSLAGVEFPDTQYFGPGTRLTVL.

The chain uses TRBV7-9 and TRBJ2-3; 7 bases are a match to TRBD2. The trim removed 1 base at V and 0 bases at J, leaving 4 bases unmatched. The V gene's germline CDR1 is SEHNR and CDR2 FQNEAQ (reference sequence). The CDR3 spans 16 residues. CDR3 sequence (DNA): TGTGCCAGCAGCTTAGAAGTGGGAGGGAGCACAGATACGCAGTATTTT. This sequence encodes CASSLEVGGSTDTQYF. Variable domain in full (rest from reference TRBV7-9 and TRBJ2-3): DTGVSQNPRHKITKRGQNVTFRCDPISEHNRLYWYRQTLGQGPEFLTYFQNEAQLEKSRLLSDRFSAERPKGSFSTLEIQRTEQGDSAMYLCASSLEVGGSTDTQYFGPGTRLTVL.

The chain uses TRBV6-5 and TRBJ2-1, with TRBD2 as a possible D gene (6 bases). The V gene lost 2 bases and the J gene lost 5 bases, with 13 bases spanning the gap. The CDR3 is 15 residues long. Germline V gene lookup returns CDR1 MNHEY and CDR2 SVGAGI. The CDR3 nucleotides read TGTGCCAGCAGTTACGCCGTAGCGGTGAACAATGAGCAGTTCTTC. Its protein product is CASSYAVAVNNEQFF.

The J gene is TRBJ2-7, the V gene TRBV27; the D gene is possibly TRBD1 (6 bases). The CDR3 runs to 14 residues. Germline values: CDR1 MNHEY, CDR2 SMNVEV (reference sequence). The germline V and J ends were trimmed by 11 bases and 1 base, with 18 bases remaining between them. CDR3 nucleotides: TGTGCCTCAGGCCCAGGGGACCTATCCTACGAGCAGTACTTC. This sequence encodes CASGPGDLSYEQYF.

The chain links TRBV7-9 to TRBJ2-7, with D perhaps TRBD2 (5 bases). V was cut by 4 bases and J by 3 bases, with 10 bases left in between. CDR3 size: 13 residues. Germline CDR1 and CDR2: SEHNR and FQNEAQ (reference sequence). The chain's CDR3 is CASSSGLDYEQYF. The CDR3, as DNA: TGTGCCAGCAGCTCCGGACTTGACTACGAGCAGTACTTC.

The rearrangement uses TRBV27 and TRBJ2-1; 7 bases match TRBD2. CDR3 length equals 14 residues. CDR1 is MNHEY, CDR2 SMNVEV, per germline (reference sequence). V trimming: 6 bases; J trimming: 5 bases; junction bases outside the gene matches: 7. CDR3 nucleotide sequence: TGTGCCAGCAGGGAAGCGGGGCCTAACAATGAGCAGTTCTTC. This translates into CASREAGPNNEQFF.

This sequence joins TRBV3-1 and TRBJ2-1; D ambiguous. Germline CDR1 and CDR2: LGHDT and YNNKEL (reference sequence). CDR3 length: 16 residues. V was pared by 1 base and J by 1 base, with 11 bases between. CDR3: CASSQVPGPSYNEQFF. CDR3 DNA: TGTGCCAGCAGCCAAGTTCCGGGTCCATCCTACAATGAGCAGTTCTTC.

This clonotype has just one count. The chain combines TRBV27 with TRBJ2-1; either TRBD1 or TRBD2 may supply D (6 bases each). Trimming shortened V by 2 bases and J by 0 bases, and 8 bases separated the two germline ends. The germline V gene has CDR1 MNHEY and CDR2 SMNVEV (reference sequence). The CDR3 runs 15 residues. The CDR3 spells CASSLAGHSYNEQFF. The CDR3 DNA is TGTGCCAGCAGTTTAGCGGGACACTCCTACAATGAGCAGTTCTTC.

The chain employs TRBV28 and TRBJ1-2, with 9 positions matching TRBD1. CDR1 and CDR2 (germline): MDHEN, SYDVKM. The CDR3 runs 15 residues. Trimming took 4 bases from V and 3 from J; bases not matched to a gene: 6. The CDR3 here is CASSSYRGLDYGYTF. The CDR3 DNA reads TGTGCCAGCAGTTCTTACAGGGGGCTGGACTATGGCTACACCTTC.